This T cell receptor beta chain came from a study of blood T cell repertoires in COVID-19. The CDR3 is 11 amino acids. The V and J ends lost 4 bases and 4 bases respectively, with 7 bases between them. Germline V gene sequence: CDR1 SQVTM, CDR2 ANQGSEA. The data were produced by immunoSEQ multiplex PCR, yet TCRdb's version contains in-frame clones alone and is incomplete. The sample records fewer than 450,000 clones, roughly 88% being singletons. The source is a woman aged 40-49 years with acute COVID-19. The sample was PBMCs or T cells enriched from blood (not recorded which). This sequence joins TRBV29-1 and TRBJ1-2; no reliable D call. The CDR3 sequence: CSVAQTYGYTF. In nucleotides, the CDR3 is TGCAGCGTTGCACAGACCTATGGCTACACCTTC.